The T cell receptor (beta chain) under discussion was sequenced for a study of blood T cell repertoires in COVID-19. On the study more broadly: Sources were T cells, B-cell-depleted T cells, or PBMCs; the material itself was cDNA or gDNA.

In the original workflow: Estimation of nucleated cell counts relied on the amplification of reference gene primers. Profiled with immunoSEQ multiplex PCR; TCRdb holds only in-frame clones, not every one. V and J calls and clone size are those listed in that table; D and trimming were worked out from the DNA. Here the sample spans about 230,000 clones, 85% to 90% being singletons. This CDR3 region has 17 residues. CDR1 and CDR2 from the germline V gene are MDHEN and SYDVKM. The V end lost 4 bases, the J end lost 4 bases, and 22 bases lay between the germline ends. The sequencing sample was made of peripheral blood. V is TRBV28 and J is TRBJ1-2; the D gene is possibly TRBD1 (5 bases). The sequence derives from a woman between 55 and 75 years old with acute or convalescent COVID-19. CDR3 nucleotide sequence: TGTGCCAGCAGTTCCGCCGCCTCTGGGGGGATAGGCTATGGCTACACCTTC. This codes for CASSSAASGGIGYGYTF.